This T cell receptor (beta chain) was recorded in a study of cytomegalovirus exposure and HLA in healthy donors. Study information: The roughly 110 validation repertoires used the same platform as the roughly 670 first-cohort repertoires, a later analysis reported. Study-wide results and caveats: Investigators reported some 150 TCR beta chains as tied to cytomegalovirus. High specificity and sensitivity for cytomegalovirus status were reported for the classifier. Across donors, most TCRs were seen rarely, yet some public ones were widespread.

The V gene end was trimmed by 3 bases and the J gene end by 4 bases; junction bases not matched to a gene: 3. CDR1 is MDHEN and CDR2 is SYDVKM in the germline V gene. The CDR3 totals 14 residues. Sequencing was performed with immunoSEQ multiplex PCR; in TCRdb, only in-frame clones are kept and a portion is missing. The sample shows about 56,000 clones, approximately 93% of them seen only once. Worth noting for this clone: The target antigen is unknown.

This receptor was obtained from a woman aged 18-30 years in good health and CMV-seropositive. Sequenced input: PBMCs. The genes are TRBV28 and TRBJ1-2; 9 nucleotides match TRBD1. The chain's CDR3 is CASSLLDRGYGYTF. CDR3 DNA sequence: TGTGCCAGCAGTTTGTTGGACAGGGGCTATGGCTACACCTTC.